The clone carrying this T cell receptor (beta chain) occurred many times. The target antigen is unknown. Per sequencing run, 15-18 subjects together gave over 170 million TCR-beta sequences. TCRdb itself ran the 5' RACE reads through MiXCR, one entry per CDR3 protein. The data contain about 53,000 distinct CDR3 sequences, more than 8% of them singletons. This sample is part of a study of neurological immune-mediated disorders. The CDR3 extends over 11 amino acids. V lost 6 bases and J lost 0, with 3 bases in between. In germline, CDR1 is SQVTM, CDR2 ANQGSEA. Study-level findings and limits: None of the CDR3 amino acid sequences of expanded clones were shared across subjects, and this suggested private repertoires in all groups. Patients with HTLV-1-associated myelopathy had the highest level of TCR clonal expansion, whereas patients with multiple sclerosis had the lowest level, falling beneath the level found in healthy controls.

This sample's time point: longitudinal time-point 1 (baseline). This chain uses TRBV29-1 with TRBJ1-3; D is unclear. The TCR sequence derives from a woman aged 40 to 50 in good health. The sequenced material came from PBMCs. The CDR3, as DNA: TGCAGCGTGAGCTCTGGAAACACCATATATTTT. Its translation is CSVSSGNTIYF.